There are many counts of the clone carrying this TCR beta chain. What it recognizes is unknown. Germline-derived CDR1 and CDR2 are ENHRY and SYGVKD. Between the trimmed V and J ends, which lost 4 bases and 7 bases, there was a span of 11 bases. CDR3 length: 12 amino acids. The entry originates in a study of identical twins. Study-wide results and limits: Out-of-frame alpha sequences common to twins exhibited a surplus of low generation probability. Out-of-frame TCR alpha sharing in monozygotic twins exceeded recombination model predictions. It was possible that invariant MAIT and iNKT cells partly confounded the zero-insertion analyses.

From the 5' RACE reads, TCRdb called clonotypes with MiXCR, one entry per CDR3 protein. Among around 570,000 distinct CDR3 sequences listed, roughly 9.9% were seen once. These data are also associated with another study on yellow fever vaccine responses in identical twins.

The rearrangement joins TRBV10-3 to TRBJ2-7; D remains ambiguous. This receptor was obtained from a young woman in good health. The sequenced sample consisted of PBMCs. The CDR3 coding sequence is TGTGCCATCAGTGGTGGGAAATTAGAGCAGTACTTC. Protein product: CAISGGKLEQYF.